The rows below give T cell receptor beta chains drawn from one sample of a study of T cell responses to AZD1222 COVID-19 vaccine. Assay: immunoSEQ multiplex PCR; the TCRdb copy retains only in-frame clones and omits some. The sample has some 130,000 clones; just under 95% are singletons. Sequenced here: peripheral blood, sampled 28 days after the second AZD1222 dose. These receptors all come from an adult who received the AZD1222 COVID-19 vaccine. The CDR3 runs from the conserved cysteine through the conserved F or W. A D gene is named only where the DNA matches it firmly.

V gene: TRBV19; J gene: TRBJ2-1; D gene: NA; CDR3 DNA: TGTGCCAGTAGTATGGTTTGGGGCCTCGGGTCCGAGCAGTTCTTC; CDR3 protein: CASSMVWGLGSEQFF
V gene: TRBV7-3; J gene: TRBJ1-1; D gene: NA; CDR3 DNA: TGTGCCAGCAGCCCGGGACAAATGAACACTGAAGCTTTCTTT; CDR3 protein: CASSPGQMNTEAFF
V gene: TRBV4-2; J gene: TRBJ2-5; D gene: TRBD2; CDR3 DNA: TGTGCCAGCAGCCAAGGACTAGCGGGGGGCGCGGAGACCCAGTACTTC; CDR3 protein: CASSQGLAGGAETQYF
V gene: TRBV30; J gene: TRBJ1-2; D gene: NA; CDR3 DNA: TGTGCCTGGAGTGTAACTGAGCTTAACTATGGCTACACCTTC; CDR3 protein: CAWSVTELNYGYTF
V gene: TRBV4-1; J gene: TRBJ1-2; D gene: NA; CDR3 DNA: TGCGCCAGCAGCCCGAACTTGGACAGCACGTACGGCTACACCTTC; CDR3 protein: CASSPNLDSTYGYTF
V gene: TRBV5-8; J gene: TRBJ1-5; D gene: NA; CDR3 DNA: TGTGCCAGCAGCTTGATTACAGGGCCCAGCAATCAGCCCCAGCATTTT; CDR3 protein: CASSLITGPSNQPQHF
V gene: TRBV6-5; J gene: TRBJ1-5; D gene: TRBD1; CDR3 DNA: TGTGCCAGCAGACCGACAGGGGGTGGCAATCAGCCCCAGCATTTT; CDR3 protein: CASRPTGGGNQPQHF
V gene: TRBV9; J gene: TRBJ2-4; D gene: TRBD1; CDR3 DNA: TGTGCCAGCAGCCCTTCCGCCGGGACAGAAAACATTCAGTACTTC; CDR3 protein: CASSPSAGTENIQYF
V gene: TRBV19; J gene: TRBJ1-5; D gene: TRBD1; CDR3 DNA: TGTGCCAGTAGTATGTCAGGGGGACAGCCCCAGCATTTT; CDR3 protein: CASSMSGGQPQHF
V gene: TRBV11-3; J gene: TRBJ2-3; D gene: NA; CDR3 DNA: TGTGCCAGCAGCTTTCCGGGACTAGATACGCAGTATTTT; CDR3 protein: CASSFPGLDTQYF
V gene: TRBV16; J gene: TRBJ1-2; D gene: TRBD1; CDR3 DNA: TGTGCCAGCAGCCAATCGGCAGGGGGCGAGTATCTGGTTTTCTATGGCTACACCTTC; CDR3 protein: CASSQSAGGEYLVFYGYTF
V gene: TRBV18; J gene: TRBJ2-3; D gene: TRBD2; CDR3 DNA: TGTGCCAGCTCACCACCGGCTAGCGGGGGTGCCCACCATACGCAGTATTTT; CDR3 protein: CASSPPASGGAHHTQYF
V gene: TRBV7-9; J gene: TRBJ2-2; D gene: TRBD2; CDR3 DNA: TGTGCCAGCAGCTCCGAGCGGGGGGTAGACACCGGGGAGCTGTTTTTT; CDR3 protein: CASSSERGVDTGELFF
V gene: TRBV28; J gene: TRBJ1-5; D gene: TRBD1; CDR3 DNA: TGTGCCAGCAGTTTTCTGACAGGGGGGGGTCAGCCCCAGCATTTT; CDR3 protein: CASSFLTGGGQPQHF
V gene: TRBV4-1; J gene: TRBJ1-5; D gene: NA; CDR3 DNA: TGCGCCAGCAGCCAAGTCGGGGGGTTACTCCAGCCCCAGCATTTT; CDR3 protein: CASSQVGGLLQPQHF
V gene: TRBV4-1; J gene: TRBJ2-7; D gene: NA; CDR3 DNA: TGCGCCAGCAGCCCCCTGCGGGACTACGAGCAGTACTTC; CDR3 protein: CASSPLRDYEQYF
V gene: TRBV27; J gene: TRBJ1-1; D gene: TRBD1; CDR3 DNA: TGTGCCAGCAGTCCCTGGGACAGGGGAGGCCTCCGAAAACGGAACACTGAAGCTTTCTTT; CDR3 protein: CASSPWDRGGLRKRNTEAFF
V gene: TRBV4-1; J gene: TRBJ1-1; D gene: NA; CDR3 DNA: TGCGCCAGCAGCCAAGGAGTCGTTTTCTTAGCTGAAGCTTTCTTT; CDR3 protein: CASSQGVVFLAEAFF
V gene: TRBV2; J gene: TRBJ1-5; D gene: TRBD1; CDR3 DNA: TGTGCCAGCAGCGCCGACAGGGGACGCAATCAGCCCCAGCATTTT; CDR3 protein: CASSADRGRNQPQHF
V gene: TRBV19; J gene: TRBJ2-5; D gene: NA; CDR3 DNA: TGTGCCAGTAGTATAGACTCCGACTTGGGAGAGACCCAGTACTTC; CDR3 protein: CASSIDSDLGETQYF
V gene: TRBV3-1/TRBV3-2; J gene: TRBJ2-7; D gene: NA; CDR3 DNA: TGTGCCAGCAGCCGTCAACAGGGAGAGCAGTACTTC; CDR3 protein: CASSRQQGEQYF
V gene: TRBV2; J gene: TRBJ1-5; D gene: NA; CDR3 DNA: TGTGCCAGCAGTGACAGCCGAGATCAGCCCCAGCATTTT; CDR3 protein: CASSDSRDQPQHF